This TCR beta chain was identified during a study of response to subunit inactivated influenza vaccine. TCRdb re-derived calls from the RT-PCR reads in MiXCR, one entry per CDR3 protein. The table includes 530,000 or so distinct CDR3 sequences, approximately 12% detected once. Germline values: CDR1 MNHEY, CDR2 SVGAGI. Unmatched junction bases numbered 3, after V lost 2 bases and J lost 4 bases. This CDR3 comprises 14 residues. This sequence joins TRBV6-5 and TRBJ2-3; 7 bases match TRBD2. The sequence came from a man in his forties or fifties who received an inactivated influenza vaccine. This sample comprised PBMCs from blood, obtained on the day of vaccination. The CDR3 loop reads CASSYERGADTQYF. CDR3 coding DNA: TGTGCCAGCAGTTACGAGCGGGGCGCAGATACGCAGTATTTT.